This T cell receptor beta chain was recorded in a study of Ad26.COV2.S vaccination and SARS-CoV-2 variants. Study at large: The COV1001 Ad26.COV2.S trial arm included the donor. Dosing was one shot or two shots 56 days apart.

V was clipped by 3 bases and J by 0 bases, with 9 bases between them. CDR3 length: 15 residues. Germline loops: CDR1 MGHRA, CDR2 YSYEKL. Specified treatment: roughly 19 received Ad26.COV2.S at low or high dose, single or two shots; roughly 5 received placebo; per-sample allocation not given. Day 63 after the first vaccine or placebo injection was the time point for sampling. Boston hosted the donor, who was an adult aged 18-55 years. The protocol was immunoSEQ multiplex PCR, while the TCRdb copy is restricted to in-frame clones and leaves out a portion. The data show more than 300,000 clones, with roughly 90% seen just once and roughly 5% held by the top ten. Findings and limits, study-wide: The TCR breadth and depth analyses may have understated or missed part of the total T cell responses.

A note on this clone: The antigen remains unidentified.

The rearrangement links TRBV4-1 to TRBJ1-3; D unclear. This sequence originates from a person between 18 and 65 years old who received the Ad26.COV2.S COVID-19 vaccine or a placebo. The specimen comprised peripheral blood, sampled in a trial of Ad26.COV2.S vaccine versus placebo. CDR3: CASSHTEPSGNTIYF. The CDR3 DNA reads TGCGCCAGCAGCCACACAGAGCCCTCTGGAAACACCATATATTTT.